Below, 24 T cell receptor beta chains from the same sample are listed, as sequenced in a study of T cells in women clearing cervical HPV infection. This table comes from immunoSEQ multiplex PCR, and its TCRdb copy is limited to in-frame clones, with some not included. This sample's clone table lists under 45,000 clones. Sequencing was done on a sample of blood buffy coat. The receptors derive from a woman between 18 and 70 years old with a cervical HPV16 infection that either progressed to CIN3+ or cleared (not recorded which).

Note on this clone: The CDR3 end lies 3 residues beyond the end of the read and is filled in from the germline J gene. The genes are TRBV14 and TRBJ2-7; D is perhaps TRBD1 (5 bases). Trimming stripped 5 bases from V and 0 bases from J, with 8 bases between. The CDR3 runs 13 residues. Germline-derived CDR1 and CDR2 are SGHDN and FVKESK. Here the CDR3 reads CASSKGRSYEQYF. Partial CDR3 DNA: TGTGCCAGCAGCAAGGGGCGCTCCTACGAG.

For this clone: The DNA ends 3 residues before the CDR3 does, and the rest of the CDR3 is filled in from the germline J gene. The chain recombines TRBV10-1 with TRBJ1-1, with a weak D call TRBD1 (5 bases). Trimming stripped 9 bases from V and 1 base from J, with 6 bases between. The germline gives CDR1 WNHNN, CDR2 SYGVQD (reference sequence). The CDR3 consists of 11 residues. The CDR3 spells CARTGNTEAFF. The CDR3 DNA, read in part, is TGCGCCAGAACAGGGAACACTGAA.

As for this clone: The read ends 3 residues before the CDR3 terminus; that terminus is restored from the germline J gene. The rearrangement joins TRBV2 to TRBJ1-6, with D perhaps TRBD1 (6 bases). Deletions cut 6 bases from V and 10 bases from J, with 16 bases between. The CDR3 is made up of 14 amino acids. Looked up from germline, CDR1 is SNHLY and CDR2 is FYNNEI. CDR3 region: CASRENRVTSPLHF. Partial CDR3 DNA: TGTGCCAGCAGGGAGAACAGGGTAACCTCACCC.

The sequenced part of the CDR3 DNA is TGCAGTGCTAGGGGACAGGGTACGGACACTGAA. Protein product: CSARGQGTDTE. The whole CDR3 region reads CSARGQGTDTEAFF. V and J are TRBV20-1 and TRBJ1-1; TRBD1 agrees at 9 bases. The read falls 3 residues short of the CDR3 end, and the missing part is taken from the germline J gene. The CDR3 sequence is 14 residues long. V lost 3 bases and J lost 3; bases outside the gene matches: 5. Per germline, CDR1 DFQATT and CDR2 SNEGSKA (reference sequence).

With regard to this clone: The DNA ends 3 residues before the CDR3 does, and the rest of the CDR3 is filled in from the germline J gene. This chain joins TRBV18 and TRBJ2-5; no reliable D call. Germline V gene lookup returns CDR1 KGHSH and CDR2 LQKENI. V lost 3 bases and J 2 bases, leaving 16 bases between the germline ends. The CDR3 length is 16 residues. CDR3 amino acids: CASSPAGTRVQETQYF. The CDR3 DNA, read in part, is TGTGCCAGCTCACCGGCTGGTACCAGAGTGCAAGAGACC.

Concerning this clone: The read ends 3 residues before the CDR3 terminus; that terminus is restored from the germline J gene. The chain couples TRBV10-3 to TRBJ1-2; TRBD1 aligns across 7 bases. J lost 4 bases, V lost 0 bases, and 14 bases had no gene match. CDR1 and CDR2 from the germline V gene are ENHRY and SYGVKD. There are 18 residues in the CDR3. Incomplete CDR3 DNA: TGTGCCATCAGTGAGTCCCGGGACAGTCAGGCCGTTGGCTATGGC. Residues: CAISESRDSQAVGYG. In full, the CDR3 reads CAISESRDSQAVGYGYTF.

In regard to this clone: Coverage ceases 3 residues before the CDR3 finishes, and the germline J gene fills in the end. The chain couples TRBV19 to TRBJ2-5; 12 bases match TRBD2. V lost 11 bases and J lost 7; bases outside the gene matches: 11. Germline loops: CDR1 LNHDA, CDR2 SQIVND (reference sequence). This CDR3 comprises 14 residues. This chain's CDR3 is CAPKTSGGAGTQYF. Partial CDR3 DNA: TGTGCCCCCAAGACTAGCGGGGGCGCAGGGACC.

On this clone itself: Read sequence stops 3 residues before the CDR3 end, and the germline J gene provides the missing end. J is TRBJ2-5 and V is TRBV6-4; 7 bases are shared with TRBD1. CDR3 length: 18 residues. The germline CDR1 and CDR2 sequences are MRHNA and SNTAGT. V trimming: 0 bases; J trimming: 5 bases; junction bases outside the gene matches: 15. The CDR3 reads CASSDSRLGCRGNETQYF. The CDR3 DNA, read in part, is TGTGCCAGCAGTGACTCACGGTTAGGTTGCAGGGGGAATGAGACC.

CDR3 sequence: CSARSGQPQETQYF. The CDR3 bases that were read are TGCAGTGCTAGGAGCGGCCAGCCTCAAGAGACC. This sequence joins TRBV20-1 and TRBJ2-5; tentative D call: TRBD2 (5 bases). Read data end 3 residues before the CDR3 end; the end is taken from the germline J gene. V shed 3 bases and J shed 2 bases, with 13 bases lying between them. Germline assignment: CDR1 DFQATT and CDR2 SNEGSKA (reference sequence). CDR3 length: 14 residues.

In regard to this clone: The read comes to an end 3 residues before the CDR3 does, leaving the germline J gene to fill in the end. The chain couples TRBV12-3 or TRBV12-4 to TRBJ1-3, with 8 bases aligning to TRBD1. The CDR3 totals 14 residues. The V segment lost 6 bases and the J segment 0 bases; nucleotides outside the gene matches: 1. The sequenced part of the CDR3 DNA is TGTGCCAGCAGAGGACAGGGCTCTGGAAACACC. Translating it yields CASRGQGSGNT. The whole CDR3 region reads CASRGQGSGNTIYF.

Points on this clone: Read sequence stops 3 residues before the CDR3 end, and the germline J gene provides the missing end. V usage is TRBV6-1 and J usage is TRBJ1-6; TRBD1 is a possible D gene (5 bases). This CDR3 is 17 amino acids long. Germline V gives CDR1 MNHNS, CDR2 SASEGT. Trimming took off 1 base at V and 9 bases at J, with 19 bases between the two ends. This chain's CDR3 is CASSEGTSLSVSSPLHF. The CDR3 DNA, read in part, is TGTGCCAGCAGTGAAGGGACATCCCTATCGGTATCTTCACCC.

Comments on this clone: The read ends 3 residues early relative to the CDR3; the germline J gene fills the gap. The gene calls are TRBV10-3 and TRBJ1-1; 7 positions agree with TRBD1. The ends lost 6 bases at V and 6 bases at J; junction bases unmatched: 10. CDR3 length: 14 residues. Germline CDR1 reads ENHRY; CDR2 reads SYGVKD. CDR3 bases read: TGTGCCATCAGACTGACAGGGACGGGGGCTGAA. The encoded protein is CAIRLTGTGAE. The whole CDR3 sequence reads CAIRLTGTGAEAFF.

On this clone: Sequencing ends 3 residues short of the CDR3 end; the germline J gene provides the rest. J is TRBJ1-2 and V is TRBV13; 7 bases map to TRBD1. The ends lost 0 bases at V and 6 bases at J; junction bases unmatched: 7. The V gene's germline CDR1 is PRHDT and CDR2 FYEKMQ (reference sequence). The CDR3 has 15 residues. The DNA read from the CDR3 is TGTGCCAGCAGCTTAGGACAGGGGCGCTGGGATGGC. As protein: CASSLGQGRWDG. The entire CDR3 protein is CASSLGQGRWDGYTF. The full variable domain, its missing parts supplied by reference TRBV13 and TRBJ1-2, is AAGVIQSPRHLIKEKRETATLKCYPIPRHDTVYWYQQGPGQDPQFLISFYEKMQSDKGSIPDRFSAQQFSDYHSELNMSSLELGDSALYFCASSLGQGRWDGYTFGSGTRLTVV.

Turning to this clone: Read data end 3 residues before the CDR3 end; the end is taken from the germline J gene. V is TRBV5-1 and J is TRBJ2-3; tentative D call: TRBD2 (6 bases). Deletions cut 4 bases from V and 0 bases from J, with 15 bases between. The CDR3 has 16 residues. Germline V gene sequence: CDR1 SGHRS, CDR2 YFSETQ. CDR3 sequence: CASSAGWDSSTDTQYF. The part of the CDR3 DNA that was read is TGCGCCAGCAGCGCGGGGTGGGACTCTAGCACAGATACG.

A note on this clone: Coverage ceases 3 residues before the CDR3 finishes, and the germline J gene fills in the end. The chain employs TRBV2 and TRBJ1-2; D may be TRBD1 (5 bases). Deletions cut 5 bases from V and 3 bases from J, with 16 bases between. The CDR3 extends over 15 amino acids. Germline CDR1 is SNHLY and CDR2 is FYNNEI. The sequenced part of the CDR3 DNA is TGTGCCAGCAGTCGGAGGGCCAGGGTCGACTATGGC. Translating it yields CASSRRARVDYG. The entire CDR3 reads CASSRRARVDYGYTF.

This CDR3 reads CASSPGQSLNSPLHF. The covered CDR3 bases are TGCGCCAGCAGCCCGGGACAGTCCCTAAATTCACCC. The rearrangement joins TRBV5-1 to TRBJ1-6; TRBD1 matches at 7 bases. The CDR3 end falls 3 residues outside the read, so it is completed with the germline J gene. The CDR3 has 15 amino acids. The V gene's germline CDR1 is SGHRS and CDR2 YFSETQ. V was clipped by 4 bases and J by 7 bases; unmatched bases: 8.

As regards this clone: One end of the junction varies from germline; a read error may be responsible. The CDR3 end is not reached by the read, which stops 3 residues before it; the germline J gene fills it in. The sample carries other DNA sequences with the same CDR3. The chain has TRBV19 and TRBJ1-1; 7 bases align to TRBD1. Germline CDR1 and CDR2: LNHDA and SQIVND (reference sequence). CDR3 size: 13 residues. This chain's CDR3 is CASTRGQNTEAFF. The CDR3 bases that were read are TGTGCCAGTACTAGGGGGCAGAACACTGAG.

Comment on this clone: The read terminates 3 residues before the CDR3 end, so the remaining end is supplied by the germline J gene. V and J are TRBV5-6 and TRBJ2-7, with 8 bases fitting TRBD1. CDR1 SGHDT and CDR2 YYEEEE come from the germline V gene. The CDR3 consists of 13 residues. After removal of 5 bases from V and 5 bases from J, the junction contained 6 bases not matched to a gene. CDR3 sequence: CASSRQGPNEQYF. CDR3 DNA, as far as it was read: TGTGCCAGCAGTCGACAGGGGCCTAACGAG.

Concerning this clone: The read halts 3 residues ahead of the CDR3 end, with the missing end drawn from the germline J gene. The rearrangement links TRBV20-1 to TRBJ1-2; tentatively, D is TRBD1 (5 bases). CDR1 and CDR2 (germline): DFQATT, SNEGSKA (reference sequence). V lost 2 bases and J lost 2, with 6 bases in between. This CDR3 comprises 12 residues. The CDR3 bases that were read are TGCAGTGCTAGAACAGGAAACTATGGC. Encoded protein: CSARTGNYG. The full CDR3 protein reads CSARTGNYGYTF.

Remarks on this clone: The read terminates 3 residues ahead of where the CDR3 ends, so the germline J gene completes it. The chain carries TRBV20-1 and TRBJ2-3; 13 bases agree with TRBD2. The CDR3 contains 18 residues. J lost 3 bases, V lost 3 bases, and 12 bases had no gene match. Germline assignment: CDR1 DFQATT and CDR2 SNEGSKA (reference sequence). CDR3 DNA, as far as it was read: TGCAGTGCTAGTATACTAGCGGGGGGGTTAAAAGCTACAGATACG. The encoded protein is CSASILAGGLKATDT. The full CDR3 is CSASILAGGLKATDTQYF.

A remark on this clone: The read falls 3 residues short of the CDR3 end, and the missing part is taken from the germline J gene. The rearrangement links TRBV7-9 to TRBJ2-1; 10 bases fit TRBD2. The CDR3 spans 15 residues. Germline assignment: CDR1 SEHNR and CDR2 FQNEAQ (reference sequence). The trim removed 4 bases at V and 5 bases at J, leaving 5 bases unmatched. The CDR3 spells CASSYGTSEHNEQFF. The sequenced CDR3 bases are TGTGCCAGCAGCTATGGGACTAGCGAACACAATGAG.

In regard to this clone: The read comes to an end 3 residues before the CDR3 does, leaving the germline J gene to fill in the end. The gene calls are TRBV19 and TRBJ2-1; D is undetermined. Trimming stripped 2 bases from V and 0 bases from J, with 5 bases between. The CDR3 totals 14 residues. Looked up from germline, CDR1 is LNHDA and CDR2 is SQIVND (reference sequence). The CDR3 is CASSIQSSYNEQFF. The CDR3 bases that were read are TGTGCCAGTAGTATACAGAGCTCCTACAATGAG.

A note on this clone: The CDR3 end falls 3 residues outside the read, so it is completed with the germline J gene. The chain joins TRBV30 to TRBJ1-5, with 9 bases lining up with TRBD1. V trimming: 5 bases; J trimming: 4 bases; junction bases outside the gene matches: 3. Germline lookup yields CDR1 GTSNPN and CDR2 SVGIG (reference sequence). The CDR3 runs 13 residues. The CDR3 spells CAWADRGNQPQHF. CDR3 bases read: TGTGCCTGGGCGGACAGGGGAAATCAGCCC.

As for this clone: The CDR3 goes on 3 residues after the read ends, and that part is filled in from the germline J gene. The rearrangement uses TRBV2 and TRBJ1-5; the match to TRBD1 covers 9 bases. Trimming cost V 6 bases and J 5 bases; bases outside gene matches: 2. Germline CDR1 reads SNHLY; CDR2 reads FYNNEI. There are 13 residues in the CDR3. This CDR3 reads CASRRQGDQPQHF. CDR3 DNA (partial): TGTGCCAGCAGACGACAGGGGGATCAGCCC.